The clone carrying this T cell receptor beta chain was seen a handful of times. Its antigen is still unknown. A read error may produce the germline difference seen at one junction end. The sample originates from a study of response to subunit inactivated influenza vaccine. The study's findings and limits: Authors suggested each seasonal influenza vaccination recruits few new T cells.

TCRdb processed the RT-PCR reads anew with MiXCR; each CDR3 protein has one entry. This sample has hundreds of thousands of distinct CDR3 sequences; around 14% occur once, and the top ten carry 5.5% to 8%. This material consisted of PBMCs from blood, taken less than 15 days before vaccination. This sequence was found in a man aged 50-60 years who received an inactivated influenza vaccine.

Here the CDR3 DNA reads TGTGCCAGCAGCTTAGATGGTGGGATAGCGGGACCTACACAGTTC. Translating gives CASSLDGGIAGPTQF. The V call is TRBV7-3, the J call TRBJ2-1; 8 bases fit TRBD2. The germline gives CDR1 SGHTA, CDR2 FQGTGA. The CDR3 loop spans 15 amino acids.